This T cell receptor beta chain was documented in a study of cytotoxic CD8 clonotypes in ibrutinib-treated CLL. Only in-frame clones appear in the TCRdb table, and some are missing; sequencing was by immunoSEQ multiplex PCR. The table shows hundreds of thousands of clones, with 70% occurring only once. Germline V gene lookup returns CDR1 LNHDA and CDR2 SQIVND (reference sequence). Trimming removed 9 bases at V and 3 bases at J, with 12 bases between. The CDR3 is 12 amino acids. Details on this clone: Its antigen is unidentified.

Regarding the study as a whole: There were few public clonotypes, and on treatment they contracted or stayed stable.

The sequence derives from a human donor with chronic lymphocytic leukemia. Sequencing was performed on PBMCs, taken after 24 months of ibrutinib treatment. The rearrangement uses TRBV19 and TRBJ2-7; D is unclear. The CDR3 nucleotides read TGTGCCAGCGGACCTACTAACTACGAGCAGTACTTC. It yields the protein CASGPTNYEQYF.